This T cell receptor (beta chain) originates from a study of radiation and T cells in renal cell carcinoma. Findings and limits, study-wide: No pretreatment tumor biopsies were available for baseline clonotypes.

Sample time point: blood 2 weeks post-SBRT. Treatment noted: 15 Gy SBRT to primary tumor, nephrectomy 4 weeks later. Blood was sampled at baseline, 2 weeks and 4 weeks after SBRT. Concerning this clone: What it binds is unknown.

Some clones are missing from TCRdb's copy, which holds only in-frame ones; the method was immunoSEQ multiplex PCR. The sample lists roughly 130,000 clones; roughly 77% were seen once. The V end lost 4 bases, the J end lost 4 bases, and 15 bases lay between the germline ends. Looked up from germline, CDR1 is SGHNT and CDR2 is YYREEE (reference sequence). The CDR3 totals 14 residues. The specimen was blood, collected from a patient whose treatment included radiotherapy and nephrectomy. The chain recombines TRBV5-4 with TRBJ2-7; D is undetermined. This TCR came from a woman in her sixties or seventies with renal cell carcinoma. The CDR3 loop reads CASSRETAAYEQYF. CDR3 sequence (DNA): TGTGCCAGCAGCCGCGAAACTGCGGCATACGAGCAGTACTTC.